The subject of this entry is one T cell receptor (beta chain). This clone was recorded only once. The antigen it recognizes is unknown. Base qualities are not recorded, but no much larger clone differs from it by a single base. The CDR3, cysteine through phenylalanine, is 14 amino acids long. The CDR3 DNA has 42 bases and is translated from base 1. CDR1 ENHRY and CDR2 SYGVKD were looked up in the germline V gene. V is shortened by 3 bases, J by 1 base, and the region joining them spans 10 bases. The immunoSEQ Assay, a bias-controlled multiplex PCR, was used to amplify TCRbeta CDR3 regions from genomic DNA. Concerning the study's data processing: Nucleated cell counts per sample were estimated from amplification of reference gene primers within the assay. To quantify the absolute abundance of each unique TCRbeta CDR3 rearrangement, sequence reads were collapsed and filtered. Productive Simpson clonality was computed per sample as the square root of Simpson's diversity index over productive rearrangements. Sourced from immuneACCESS, this table was stored by TCRdb with only in-frame sequences that have V and J called. A share of the clones is absent; for the studies checked, an unresolved V gene accounts for under half, and the remainder has no known explanation. That table furnishes V, J and clone size, whereas the DNA furnished D and trimming. The sample contains hundreds of thousands of clones, 85% of them found a single time. The top ten hold 4% to 6% of the sample.

The data originate from a study of blood T cell repertoires in COVID-19 (dated by TCRdb to 2020 to 2021). Background on the whole study: Collaborator samples came from the United States, Italy and Spain and covered acute and convalescent phases of COVID-19. The repertoires were made available in a free public database intended to serve as a resource for research on the immune response to SARS-CoV-2. The material from the prospective study consisted of cDNA or gDNA derived from T cells, B-cell-depleted T cells, or PBMCs. Where available, HLA class I and class II types were taken from metadata supplied by the sample provider and were not determined by assay-based typing. The dataset comprised deeply sampled blood TCRbeta repertoires from subjects exposed to, actively infected with, or recovered from COVID-19. The sample metadata nearly always contained a de-identified subject ID, COVID-19 status, age in years and sex. The samples were drawn from two sources: the first 160 participants of the ongoing ImmuneRACE study, and 1,000 to 1,500 subjects contributed by 6 global collaborators. The study at large found these results: The quantity of clinical and demographic metadata differed by source and by participant and was supplied without curation.

The collaborating institutions used their own protocols to collect whole blood in K2EDTA tubes. Collaborator samples were shipped for TCRbeta analysis as frozen whole blood, isolated PBMCs, or DNA extracted from either sample type. The receptor was isolated from a man aged 50-59 years with active or convalescent COVID-19. The chain was built from TRBV10-3 and TRBJ2-7; the best D guess is TRBD1, with 5 bases matching. The sequenced sample consisted of peripheral blood. The CDR3 loop reads CAISDPQGSYEQYF. The sequenced DNA is TGTGCCATCAGTGATCCTCAGGGTTCCTACGAGCAGTACTTC.